The text below deals with one TCR beta chain. The data were taken from a study of neoadjuvant nivolumab and ipilimumab in lung cancer. Looking at the study overall: The combination arm added day-1 ipilimumab 1 mg/kg to nivolumab 3 mg/kg on days 1, 15, 29.

Sequencing used immunoSEQ multiplex PCR; TCRdb keeps in-frame clones, though not all of them. Of 24,000 or so clones in the sample, over 80% were seen once. Between the trimmed V and J ends, which lost 4 bases and 8 bases, there was a span of 13 bases. This CDR3 is built from 14 residues. Germline V gene data show CDR1 as SGDLS and CDR2 as YYNGEE. The origin of this receptor is an adult with non-small cell lung cancer. The V call is TRBV9, the J call TRBJ1-6; D uncertain. The specimen comprised peripheral blood, sampled before neoadjuvant nivolumab, alone or with ipilimumab. The CDR3, as DNA: TGTGCCAGCAGCAACCCAGGAGAGCATTCACCCCTCCACTTT. Its protein is CASSNPGEHSPLHF.